Described below is a single T cell receptor beta chain sequence and its context. Profiling relied on immunoSEQ multiplex PCR, and the TCRdb table lists in-frame clones only, not all of them. The sample lists some 320,000 clones, roughly nine tenths occurring once. These data belong to a study of cytomegalovirus exposure and HLA in healthy donors. Germline CDR1 is SQVTM and CDR2 is ANQGSEA. The CDR3 is 14 residues long. V was trimmed by 3 bases and J by 0 bases, leaving 11 bases between them. The specimen was PBMCs. The sequence was collected from a woman in her 30s in good health and CMV-seropositive. The V and J genes are TRBV29-1 and TRBJ1-2; D might be TRBD1 (5 bases). The CDR3 DNA is TGCAGCGTTGAGGCAGGGCAAGCTAACTATGGCTACACCTTC. Its protein product is CSVEAGQANYGYTF.